These 5 T cell receptor beta chains originate from one sample sequenced in a study of control samples from healthy donors and cancer patients. Sequencing used immunoSEQ multiplex PCR; TCRdb keeps in-frame clones, though not all of them. This repertoire shows just over 150,000 clones, about 94% found once; its top ten account for 8.5%. Sequencing was carried out using blood. Receptor source: a woman in her thirties or forties in good health.

With respect to this clone: The sample holds other DNA sequences that translate to the same CDR3. J is TRBJ1-1 and V is TRBV12-3 or TRBV12-4, with D possibly matching TRBD1 (5 bases). Trimming stripped 3 bases from V and 2 bases from J, with 7 bases between. The CDR3 covers 13 residues. As DNA, the CDR3 is TGTGCCAGCAGTTTGAGGGGAAACACTGAAGCTTTCTTT. This translates into CASSLRGNTEAFF.

Remarks on this clone: Other DNA sequences in the sample encode the same CDR3. The rearrangement links TRBV7-2 to TRBJ2-5; no clear D. The CDR3 loop spans 13 amino acids. The germline V gene has CDR1 SGHTA and CDR2 FQGNSA. The V and J ends lost 5 bases and 1 base respectively, with 8 bases between them. The CDR3 bases are TGTGCCAGCAGCCTACCGTCCCAAGAGACCCAGTACTTC. Protein product: CASSLPSQETQYF.

This chain links TRBV6-5 with TRBJ2-5; unclear D gene. V gave up 4 bases and J gave up 1 base, with 13 bases separating them. CDR1 and CDR2 (germline): MNHEY, SVGAGI. The CDR3 sequence is 15 residues long. The DNA of the CDR3 is TGTGCCAGCAGTTTCCGTGGGCCCCCCCAAGAGACCCAGTACTTC. Translating it yields CASSFRGPPQETQYF.

This chain links TRBV9 with TRBJ1-3; a weak D match, TRBD1 (6 bases). Trimming left V 2 bases short and J 0 bases short, with 12 bases between. The CDR3 is 16 amino acids. Germline CDR1 and CDR2: SGDLS and YYNGEE. The CDR3 DNA reads as TGTGCCAGCAGCGTGGACAGTATACCCTCTGGAAACACCATATATTTT. Its translation: CASSVDSIPSGNTIYF. The variable domain in full, with the rest retrieved from reference TRBV9 and TRBJ1-3, is DSGVTQTPKHLITATGQRVTLRCSPRSGDLSVYWYQQSLDQGLQFLIQYYNGEERAKGNILERFSAQQFPDLHSELNLSSLELGDSALYFCASSVDSIPSGNTIYFGEGSWLTVV.

The rearrangement links TRBV7-2 to TRBJ1-3; 7 bases match TRBD1. Germline V gene data show CDR1 as SGHTA and CDR2 as FQGNSA. The CDR3 loop spans 15 amino acids. V shed 5 bases and J 1 base; nucleotides not matched to a gene: 5. The CDR3 DNA follows: TGTGCCAGCAGCCCGAAGACAGGGTCTGGAAACACCATATATTTT. Its protein product is CASSPKTGSGNTIYF.